Listed below are T cell receptor beta chains from one sample, sequenced in a study of shared clonotypes between healthy human individuals. Data came from immunoSEQ multiplex PCR; TCRdb stores just in-frame clones and leaves some out. The repertoire holds over 2,000,000 clones, with just over 90% as singletons. The sequencing sample was made of naive CD8+ T cells from PBMCs. The receptors originated from a man younger than 35 in good health. Some clones in this sample may be carry-over from other donors' samples. Both conserved end residues are part of each CDR3. The D gene is left open where the match is weak. Size is omitted from some rows. Given values are once, few, many or a class for expanded clones.

size: .; J: TRBJ1-2; V: TRBV2; D: .; CDR3: CASIPVGGGYGYTF; DNA: TGTGCCAGCATCCCGGTGGGGGGCGGCTATGGCTACACCTTC
size: .; J: TRBJ2-1; V: TRBV29-1; D: TRBD1; CDR3: CSARRTGVPDNEQFF; DNA: TGCAGCGCTCGCCGGACAGGGGTTCCGGACAATGAGCAGTTCTTC
size: .; J: TRBJ1-1; V: TRBV27; D: .; CDR3: CASSPGGTEAFF; DNA: TGTGCCAGCAGTCCGGGGGGAACTGAAGCTTTCTTT
size: .; J: TRBJ2-5; V: TRBV4-1; D: .; CDR3: CASSQDRLQETQYF; DNA: TGCGCCAGCAGCCAAGATCGGCTCCAAGAGACCCAGTACTTC
size: .; J: TRBJ1-2; V: TRBV4-3; D: .; CDR3: CASSQKRDTSYGYTF; DNA: TGCGCCAGCAGCCAAAAAAGGGACACCAGCTATGGCTACACCTTC
size: .; J: TRBJ2-1; V: TRBV6-1; D: .; CDR3: CASSEPRGTYNEQFF; DNA: TGTGCCAGCAGTGAACCCAGGGGGACTTACAATGAGCAGTTCTTC
size: .; J: TRBJ1-1; V: TRBV4-2; D: .; CDR3: CASSQDRQPNTEAFF; DNA: TGTGCCAGCAGCCAAGATCGGCAGCCGAACACTGAAGCTTTCTTT
size: .; J: TRBJ2-1; V: TRBV15; D: .; CDR3: CATGWGSPYNEQFF; DNA: TGTGCCACCGGGTGGGGCAGCCCGTACAATGAGCAGTTCTTC
size: .; J: TRBJ2-7; V: TRBV6-5; D: .; CDR3: CASRPSETYEQYF; DNA: TGTGCCAGCAGACCTAGCGAGACCTACGAGCAGTACTTC
size: .; J: TRBJ2-7; V: TRBV5-1; D: .; CDR3: CASSGGTGTYEQYF; DNA: TGCGCCAGCAGCGGAGGGACGGGAACCTACGAGCAGTACTTC
size: .; J: TRBJ1-5; V: TRBV27; D: .; CDR3: CASSTLGQPQHF; DNA: TGTGCCAGCAGTACGCTGGGCCAGCCCCAGCATTTT
size: .; J: TRBJ2-7; V: TRBV28; D: .; CDR3: CASSYGRRDEQYF; DNA: TGTGCCAGCAGTTACGGCCGTAGGGACGAGCAGTACTTC
size: once; J: TRBJ2-7; V: TRBV12-5; D: .; CDR3: CASGSNYYEQYF; DNA: TGTGCTAGTGGTTCCAACTACTACGAGCAGTACTTC
size: few; J: TRBJ1-1; V: TRBV25-1; D: .; CDR3: CASSDLWGTEAFF; DNA: TGTGCCAGCAGTGATTTGTGGGGCACTGAAGCTTTCTTT
size: .; J: TRBJ2-7; V: TRBV10-1; D: TRBD1; CDR3: CASSEGTGSYEQYF; DNA: TGCGCCAGCAGTGAAGGGACAGGCTCCTACGAGCAGTACTTC
size: .; J: TRBJ1-2; V: TRBV11-2; D: .; CDR3: CASSLGRDGYTF; DNA: TGTGCCAGCAGCTTAGGCAGGGATGGCTACACCTTC
size: .; J: TRBJ2-3; V: TRBV6-6; D: TRBD2; CDR3: CASSYTTSGNTDTQYF; DNA: TGTGCCAGCAGTTACACGACTAGCGGAAACACAGATACGCAGTATTTT
size: .; J: TRBJ2-1; V: TRBV21-1; D: .; CDR3: CASSKRGENYNEQFF; DNA: TGTGCCAGCAGCAAACGGGGTGAAAACTACAATGAGCAGTTCTTC
size: .; J: TRBJ2-7; V: TRBV15; D: .; CDR3: CATSDWGGREPYEQYF; DNA: TGTGCCACCAGCGACTGGGGGGGGCGGGAGCCCTACGAGCAGTACTTC
size: .; J: TRBJ2-1; V: TRBV5-1; D: .; CDR3: CASRGDNEQFF; DNA: TGCGCCAGCAGAGGGGACAATGAGCAGTTCTTC
size: .; J: TRBJ1-2; V: TRBV2; D: .; CDR3: CASSDRPAEEGYGYTF; DNA: TGTGCCAGCAGTGACCGGCCGGCCGAAGAGGGTTATGGCTACACCTTC
size: once; J: TRBJ2-7; V: TRBV7-9; D: .; CDR3: CASSFKGSYEQYF; DNA: TGTGCCAGCAGCTTTAAGGGCTCCTACGAGCAGTACTTC
size: .; J: TRBJ1-2; V: TRBV28; D: TRBD1; CDR3: CASSLPTNTGGRGYTF; DNA: TGTGCCAGCAGTTTACCCACTAATACAGGGGGCCGAGGCTACACCTTC
size: .; J: TRBJ2-3; V: TRBV27; D: TRBD2; CDR3: CASSLGAGGPGDTQYF; DNA: TGTGCCAGCAGTTTAGGTGCGGGAGGGCCAGGGGATACGCAGTATTTT
size: .; J: TRBJ2-7; V: TRBV27; D: .; CDR3: CATSGTAGHEQYF; DNA: TGTGCCACCTCAGGGACGGCGGGTCACGAGCAGTACTTC
size: .; J: TRBJ2-3; V: TRBV7-8; D: .; CDR3: CASSLLVSESSTDTQYF; DNA: TGTGCCAGCAGCTTATTAGTTAGCGAGTCTAGCACAGATACGCAGTATTTT
size: .; J: TRBJ2-1; V: TRBV28; D: TRBD2; CDR3: CASTLLASTKNEQFF; DNA: TGTGCCAGCACCCTACTAGCGTCAACGAAGAATGAGCAGTTCTTC
size: .; J: TRBJ2-7; V: TRBV9; D: .; CDR3: CASSVEMTRAHEQYF; DNA: TGTGCCAGCAGCGTTGAGATGACAAGAGCCCACGAGCAGTACTTC
size: .; J: TRBJ1-1; V: TRBV28; D: TRBD1; CDR3: CASSGVKGALTEAFF; DNA: TGTGCCAGCAGTGGGGTAAAGGGGGCGCTCACTGAAGCTTTCTTT
size: few; J: TRBJ1-2; V: TRBV25-1; D: .; CDR3: CASSEYDYGYTF; DNA: TGTGCCAGCAGTGAATACGACTATGGCTACACCTTC
size: .; J: TRBJ1-1; V: TRBV2; D: .; CDR3: CASSEEENTEAFF; DNA: TGTGCCAGCAGTGAAGAAGAGAACACTGAAGCTTTCTTT